The 21 T cell receptor beta chains in this list originate from one sample, sequenced in a study of T cell responses to AZD1222 COVID-19 vaccine. Some clones are missing from TCRdb's copy, which holds only in-frame ones; the method was immunoSEQ multiplex PCR. The top ten hold 1.3% to 1.5% of the sample, which has 100,000 to 150,000 clones, around 90% seen once. The sequencing here drew on peripheral blood, taken on day 0 of AZD1222 vaccination. These receptors came from an adult in good health.

The chain couples TRBV19 to TRBJ1-4; D may be TRBD1 (5 bases). V shed 7 bases and J shed 8 bases, with 17 bases lying between them. CDR3 length: 14 amino acids. The V gene's germline CDR1 is LNHDA and CDR2 SQIVND (reference sequence). CDR3 DNA sequence: TGTGCCAGTACGCCCCTCGGGGGGGACGAAAAACTGTTTTTT. Translation: CASTPLGGDEKLFF.

CDR3 nucleotide sequence: TGTGCCAGCTCACCCAGACAGGGAGATACGCAGTATTTT. It translates to CASSPRQGDTQYF. V and J are TRBV18 and TRBJ2-3; TRBD1 matches at 7 bases. The CDR3 length is 13 residues. Germline V CDR1 and CDR2: KGHSH, LQKENI. The ends lost 3 bases at V and 5 bases at J; junction bases unmatched: 2.

The gene calls are TRBV19 and TRBJ1-3, with a possible D match to TRBD1 (5 bases). The V gene lost 3 bases and the J gene lost 9 bases, with 18 bases spanning the gap. Germline loops: CDR1 LNHDA, CDR2 SQIVND (reference sequence). This CDR3 comprises 15 residues. The CDR3 DNA sequence: TGTGCCAGTAGTATCATCGGACGCCTCGGGGGCACCATATATTTT. Translated: CASSIIGRLGGTIYF.

The chain is built from TRBV18 and TRBJ2-1, with 7 bases that match TRBD1. V was clipped by 0 bases and J by 8 bases; unmatched bases: 10. Germline CDR1 and CDR2: KGHSH and LQKENI. This CDR3 is built from 16 residues. The CDR3 region is CASSPPSQGVIYEQFF. CDR3 in DNA: TGTGCCAGCTCACCACCGAGCCAGGGGGTAATCTATGAGCAGTTCTTC.

The V call is TRBV5-1, the J call TRBJ2-2, with a tentative D call TRBD1 (8 bases). Germline lookup yields CDR1 SGHRS and CDR2 YFSETQ. CDR3 length: 15 residues. Trimming cost V 2 bases and J 7 bases, with 15 bases left between them. In DNA, the CDR3 is TGCGCCAGCAGCTTTGGGACAGGCGGGAGCGGGGAGCTGTTTTTT. Protein: CASSFGTGGSGELFF.

CDR3 region: CASVQGWAEAFF. The CDR3 DNA follows: TGTGCCAGCGTTCAGGGGTGGGCTGAAGCTTTCTTT. The chain uses TRBV28 and TRBJ1-1; perhaps TRBD1 as D (6 bases). In germline, CDR1 is MDHEN, CDR2 SYDVKM. The CDR3 has 12 amino acids. The V end lost 8 bases, the J end lost 6 bases, and 13 bases lay between the germline ends. Complete variable domain (other parts from reference TRBV28 and TRBJ1-1): DVKVTQSSRYLVKRTGEKVFLECVQDMDHENMFWYRQDPGLGLRLIYFSYDVKMKEKGDIPEGYSVSREKKERFSLILESASTNQTSMYLCASVQGWAEAFFGQGTRLTVV.

The genes are TRBV30 and TRBJ1-1; TRBD1 might be the D (6 bases). The CDR3 is 15 amino acids. Trimming left V 0 bases short and J 4 bases short, with 15 bases between. The V gene's germline CDR1 is GTSNPN and CDR2 SVGIG (reference sequence). The CDR3 DNA follows: TGTGCCTGGAGTGTACTCGGGGGGGCGGGCACTGAAGCTTTCTTT. Its protein is CAWSVLGGAGTEAFF.

This clone was counted only a few times. This chain connects TRBV11-2 to TRBJ2-1; 8 positions match TRBD2. Germline trimming cut 1 base from V and 7 bases from J; bases unmatched to any gene: 3. The length of the CDR3 is 14 residues. Per the germline V gene, CDR1 is SGHAT and CDR2 is FQNNGV. The CDR3 reads CASSLASGLNEQFF. The CDR3 DNA follows: TGTGCCAGCAGCTTAGCTAGCGGGCTTAATGAGCAGTTCTTC. Full variable domain (remainder filled in from reference TRBV11-2 and TRBJ2-1): EAGVAQSPRYKIIEKRQSVAFWCNPISGHATLYWYQQILGQGPKLLIQFQNNGVVDDSQLPKDRFSAERLKGVDSTLKIQPAKLEDSAVYLCASSLASGLNEQFFGPGTRLTVL.

This clone was found a few times. The chain carries TRBV7-3 and TRBJ2-7; TRBD2 agrees at 7 bases. Looked up from germline, CDR1 is SGHTA and CDR2 is FQGTGA. The CDR3 extends over 15 amino acids. V lost 1 base, J lost 2 bases, and 5 bases stayed unmatched. The CDR3 DNA is TGTGCCAGCAGCTTAAATGGGGGGGTGACCTACGAGCAGTACTTC. Protein sequence: CASSLNGGVTYEQYF.

The CDR3 loop reads CAFLGGVTGNTIYF. In DNA form, the CDR3 reads TGTGCCTTTCTCGGGGGGGTTACTGGAAACACCATATATTTT. The genes are TRBV30 and TRBJ1-3, with a possible D match to TRBD1 (5 bases). The V end lost 7 bases, the J end lost 2 bases, and 15 bases lay between the germline ends. The CDR3 length is 14 residues. Germline CDR1 and CDR2: GTSNPN and SVGIG (reference sequence).

The chain employs TRBV9 and TRBJ1-5, with a possible D match to TRBD1 (5 bases). The CDR3 is made up of 15 amino acids. V was pared by 0 bases and J by 5 bases, with 12 bases between. Germline lookup yields CDR1 SGDLS and CDR2 YYNGEE. CDR3 region: CASSVAPQGDQPQHF. The DNA of the CDR3 is TGTGCCAGCAGCGTAGCCCCGCAGGGCGATCAGCCCCAGCATTTT.

V gene TRBV15 combines with J gene TRBJ2-3, with 9 nucleotides matching TRBD2. The CDR3 runs 17 residues. Unmatched junction bases numbered 13, after V lost 4 bases and J lost 5 bases. The germline gives CDR1 LNHNV, CDR2 YYDKDF (reference sequence). The CDR3 spells CATSTLGGGDPRDTQYF. DNA of the CDR3: TGTGCCACCAGCACCCTAGGCGGGGGGGACCCAAGAGATACGCAGTATTTT.

The chain combines TRBV28 with TRBJ2-7; D may correspond to TRBD1 or TRBD2 (5 bases each). The germline gives CDR1 MDHEN, CDR2 SYDVKM. V lost 8 bases and J lost 2, with 13 bases in between. CDR3 size: 13 residues. CDR3 residues: CASQPGTAYEQYF. The DNA for the CDR3 is TGTGCCAGCCAGCCCGGGACCGCCTACGAGCAGTACTTC. The variable domain in full, with the rest retrieved from reference TRBV28 and TRBJ2-7, is DVKVTQSSRYLVKRTGEKVFLECVQDMDHENMFWYRQDPGLGLRLIYFSYDVKMKEKGDIPEGYSVSREKKERFSLILESASTNQTSMYLCASQPGTAYEQYFGPGTRLTVT.

The chain is built from TRBV28 and TRBJ2-3; a possible D gene is TRBD2 (7 bases). This CDR3 contains 16 residues. Germline lookup yields CDR1 MDHEN and CDR2 SYDVKM. Trimming took off 1 base at V and 4 bases at J, with 15 bases between the two ends. DNA for the CDR3: TGTGCCAGCAGTTTATCCGCGGGGGCTCGGGCAGATACGCAGTATTTT. This encodes CASSLSAGARADTQYF.

The table lists this clone with a count of one. The rearrangement joins TRBV28 to TRBJ1-1; D unresolved. Trimming removed 8 bases at V and 0 bases at J, with 13 bases between. This CDR3 spans 14 amino acids. The V gene's germline CDR1 is MDHEN and CDR2 SYDVKM. In DNA, the CDR3 is TGTGCCAGCTATAAACTCGTAGTGAACACTGAAGCTTTCTTT. Amino acid sequence: CASYKLVVNTEAFF.

The chain recombines TRBV19 with TRBJ2-6, with unresolved D. CDR1 is LNHDA, CDR2 SQIVND, per germline (reference sequence). Trimming left V 9 bases short and J 0 bases short, with 9 bases between. CDR3 length: 14 residues. The CDR3 DNA reads as TGTGCCAGCTCTCGTGGCTCTGGGGCCAACGTCCTGACTTTC. As protein: CASSRGSGANVLTF.

The sample holds a few counts of this clone. The chain links TRBV6-5 to TRBJ1-5; TRBD1 matches at 10 bases. The V gene's germline CDR1 is MNHEY and CDR2 SVGAGI. The length of the CDR3 is 15 residues. The V gene end was trimmed by 6 bases and the J gene end by 4 bases; junction bases not matched to a gene: 6. The CDR3 coding sequence is TGTGCCAGCAGCAGGGGGACAGGGGAAAATCAGCCCCAGCATTTT. Protein product: CASSRGTGENQPQHF.

The J gene is TRBJ1-1, the V gene TRBV7-6, with D unclear. CDR1 SGHVS and CDR2 FNYEAQ come from the germline V gene. This CDR3 has 17 residues. Trimming removed 2 bases from V and 1 base from J, with 17 bases in between. The CDR3 protein is CASSLTSGPSPNTEAFF. The DNA for the CDR3 is TGTGCCAGCAGCTTAACCTCCGGACCCTCACCGAACACTGAAGCTTTCTTT.

The rearrangement joins TRBV4-3 to TRBJ2-1, with D possibly matching TRBD1 (6 bases). The germline V and J ends were trimmed by 1 base and 6 bases, with 7 bases remaining between them. The CDR3 is made up of 13 amino acids. CDR1 and CDR2 from the germline V gene are LGHNA and YSLEER. CDR3 sequence: CASSQAQGNEQFF. DNA for the CDR3: TGCGCCAGCAGCCAAGCACAGGGCAATGAGCAGTTCTTC.

V is TRBV6-5 and J is TRBJ2-2; D is uncertain. The CDR3 has 14 residues. Trimming pared 2 bases from V and 3 bases from J, leaving 7 bases between. Germline V gene data show CDR1 as MNHEY and CDR2 as SVGAGI. The CDR3 loop is CASSYGTDTGELFF. CDR3 DNA: TGTGCCAGCAGTTACGGTACAGACACCGGGGAGCTGTTTTTT.

The chain couples TRBV18 to TRBJ2-5; D ambiguous. Germline CDR1 is KGHSH and CDR2 is LQKENI. CDR3 length: 14 amino acids. V was cut by 5 bases and J by 1 base, with 11 bases left in between. Here the CDR3 DNA reads TGTGCCAGCTCAGCACGGACGGGCCAAGAGACCCAGTACTTC. Encoded protein: CASSARTGQETQYF. The full variable domain, rest sourced from reference TRBV18 and TRBJ2-5, is NAGVMQNPRHLVRRRGQEARLRCSPMKGHSHVYWYRQLPEEGLKFMVYLQKENIIDESGMPKERFSAEFPKEGPSILRIQQVVRGDSAAYFCASSARTGQETQYFGPGTRLLVL.